This T cell receptor (beta chain) was recorded in a study of blood T cell repertoires in COVID-19. At the level of the study: Samples taken during acute and convalescent COVID-19 were collected in the United States, Italy and Spain. Sources were T cells, B-cell-depleted T cells, or PBMCs; the material itself was cDNA or gDNA.

Assay: immunoSEQ multiplex PCR; the TCRdb copy retains only in-frame clones and omits some. The sample has roughly 120,000 clones, under 75% seen once. V lost 0 bases and J lost 12, with 15 bases in between. Germline V CDR1 and CDR2: MNHNS, SASEGT. The CDR3 has 15 residues. The rearrangement uses TRBV6-1 and TRBJ1-6; D is unclear. Sequencing used peripheral blood. This clonotype was obtained from a woman aged 60-75 years with acute or convalescent COVID-19. CDR3 sequence: CASSEATASNRPLHF. The CDR3 DNA follows: TGTGCCAGCAGTGAAGCAACCGCGAGTAATCGACCCCTCCACTTT.